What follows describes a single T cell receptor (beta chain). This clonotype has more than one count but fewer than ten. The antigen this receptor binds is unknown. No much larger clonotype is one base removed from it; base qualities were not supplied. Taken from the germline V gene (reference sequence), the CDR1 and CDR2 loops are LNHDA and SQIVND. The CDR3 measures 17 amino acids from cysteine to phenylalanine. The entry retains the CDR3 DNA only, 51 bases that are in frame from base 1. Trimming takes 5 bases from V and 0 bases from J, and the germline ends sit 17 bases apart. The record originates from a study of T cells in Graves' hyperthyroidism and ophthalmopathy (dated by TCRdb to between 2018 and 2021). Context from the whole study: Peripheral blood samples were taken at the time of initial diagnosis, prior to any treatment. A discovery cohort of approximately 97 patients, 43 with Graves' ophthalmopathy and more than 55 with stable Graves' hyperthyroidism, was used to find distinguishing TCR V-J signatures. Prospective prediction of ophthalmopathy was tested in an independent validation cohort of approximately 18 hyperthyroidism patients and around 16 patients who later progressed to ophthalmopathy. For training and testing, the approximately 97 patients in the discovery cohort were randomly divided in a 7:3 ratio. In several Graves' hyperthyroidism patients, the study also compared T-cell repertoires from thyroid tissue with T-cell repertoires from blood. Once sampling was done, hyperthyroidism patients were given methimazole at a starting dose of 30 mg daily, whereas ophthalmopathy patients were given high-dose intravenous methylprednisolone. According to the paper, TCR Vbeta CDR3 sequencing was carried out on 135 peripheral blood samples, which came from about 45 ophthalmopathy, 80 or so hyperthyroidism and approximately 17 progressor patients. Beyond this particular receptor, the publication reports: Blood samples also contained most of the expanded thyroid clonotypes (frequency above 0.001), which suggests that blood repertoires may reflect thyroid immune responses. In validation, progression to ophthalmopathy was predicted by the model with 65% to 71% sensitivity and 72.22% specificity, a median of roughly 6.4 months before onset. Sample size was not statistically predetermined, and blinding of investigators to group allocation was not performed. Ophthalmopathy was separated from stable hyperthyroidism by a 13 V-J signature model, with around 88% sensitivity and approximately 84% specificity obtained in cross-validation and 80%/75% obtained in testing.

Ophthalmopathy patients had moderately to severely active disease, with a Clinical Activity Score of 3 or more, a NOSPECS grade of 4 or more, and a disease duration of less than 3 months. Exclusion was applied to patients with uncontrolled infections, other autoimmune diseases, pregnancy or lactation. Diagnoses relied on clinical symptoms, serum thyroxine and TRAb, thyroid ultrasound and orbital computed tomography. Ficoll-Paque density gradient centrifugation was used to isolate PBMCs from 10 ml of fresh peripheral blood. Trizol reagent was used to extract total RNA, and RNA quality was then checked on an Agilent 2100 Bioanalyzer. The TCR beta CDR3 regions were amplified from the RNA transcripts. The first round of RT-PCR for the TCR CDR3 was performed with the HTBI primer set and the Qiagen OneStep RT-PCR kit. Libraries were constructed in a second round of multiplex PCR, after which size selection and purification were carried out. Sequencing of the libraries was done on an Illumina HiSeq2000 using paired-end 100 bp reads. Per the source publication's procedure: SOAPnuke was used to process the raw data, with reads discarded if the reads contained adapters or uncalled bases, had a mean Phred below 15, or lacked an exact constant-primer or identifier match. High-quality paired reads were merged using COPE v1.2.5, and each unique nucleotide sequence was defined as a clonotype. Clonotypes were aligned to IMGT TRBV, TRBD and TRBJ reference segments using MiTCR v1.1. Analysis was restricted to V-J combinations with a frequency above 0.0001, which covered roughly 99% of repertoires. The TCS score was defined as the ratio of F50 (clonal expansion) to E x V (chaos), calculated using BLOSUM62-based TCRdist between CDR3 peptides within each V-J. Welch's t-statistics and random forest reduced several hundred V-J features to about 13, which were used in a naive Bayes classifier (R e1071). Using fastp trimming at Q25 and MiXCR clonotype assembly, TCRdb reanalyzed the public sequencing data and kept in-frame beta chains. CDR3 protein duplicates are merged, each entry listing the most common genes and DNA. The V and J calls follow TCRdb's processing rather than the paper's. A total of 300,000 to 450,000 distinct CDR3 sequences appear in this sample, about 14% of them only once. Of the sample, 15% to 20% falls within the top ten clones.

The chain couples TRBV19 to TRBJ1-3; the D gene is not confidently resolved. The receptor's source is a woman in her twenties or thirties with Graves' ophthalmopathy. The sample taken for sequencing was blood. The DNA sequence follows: TGTGCCAGTAGTTCGGTCGGATATGGTAGCTCTGGAAACACCATATATTTT. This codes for CASSSVGYGSSGNTIYF.